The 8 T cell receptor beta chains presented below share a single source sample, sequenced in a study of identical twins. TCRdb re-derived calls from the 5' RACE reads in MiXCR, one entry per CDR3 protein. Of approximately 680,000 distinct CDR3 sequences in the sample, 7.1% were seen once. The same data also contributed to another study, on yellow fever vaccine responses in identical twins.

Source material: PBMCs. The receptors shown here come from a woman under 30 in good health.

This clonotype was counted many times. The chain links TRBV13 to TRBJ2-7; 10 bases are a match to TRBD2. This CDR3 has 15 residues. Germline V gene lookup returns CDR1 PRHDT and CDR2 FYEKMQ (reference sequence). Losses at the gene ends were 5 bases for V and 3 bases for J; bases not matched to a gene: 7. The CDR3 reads CASSLKLAGYYEQYF. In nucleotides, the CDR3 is TGTGCCAGCAGCCTTAAACTAGCGGGGTACTACGAGCAGTACTTC.

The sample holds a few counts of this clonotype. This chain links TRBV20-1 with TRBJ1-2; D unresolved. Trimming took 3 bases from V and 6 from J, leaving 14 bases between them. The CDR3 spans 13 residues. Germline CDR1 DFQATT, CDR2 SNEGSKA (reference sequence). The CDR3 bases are TGCAGTGCTAGTGCTAGTAATTATGATGGCTACACCTTC. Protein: CSASASNYDGYTF.

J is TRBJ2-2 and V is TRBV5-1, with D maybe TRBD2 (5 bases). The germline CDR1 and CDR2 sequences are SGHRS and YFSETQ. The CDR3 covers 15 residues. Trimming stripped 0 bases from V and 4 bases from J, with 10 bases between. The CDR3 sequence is CASSLAEGFTGELFF. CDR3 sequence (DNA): TGCGCCAGCAGCTTGGCCGAGGGATTCACCGGGGAGCTGTTTTTT.

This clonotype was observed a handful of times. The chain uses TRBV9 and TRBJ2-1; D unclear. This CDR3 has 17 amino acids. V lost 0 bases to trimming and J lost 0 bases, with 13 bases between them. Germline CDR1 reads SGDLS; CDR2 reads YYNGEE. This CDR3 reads CASSVARNLRSYNEQFF. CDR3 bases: TGTGCCAGCAGCGTAGCCCGGAACTTACGCTCCTACAATGAGCAGTTCTTC. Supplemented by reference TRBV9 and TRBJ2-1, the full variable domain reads DSGVTQTPKHLITATGQRVTLRCSPRSGDLSVYWYQQSLDQGLQFLIQYYNGEERAKGNILERFSAQQFPDLHSELNLSSLELGDSALYFCASSVARNLRSYNEQFFGPGTRLTVL.

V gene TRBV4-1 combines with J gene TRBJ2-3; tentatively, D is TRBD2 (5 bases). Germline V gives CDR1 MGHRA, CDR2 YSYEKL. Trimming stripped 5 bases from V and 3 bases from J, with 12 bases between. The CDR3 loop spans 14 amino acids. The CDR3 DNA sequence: TGCGCCAGCAGCTCGGCGGGCCTAACAGATACGCAGTATTTT. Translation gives CASSSAGLTDTQYF.

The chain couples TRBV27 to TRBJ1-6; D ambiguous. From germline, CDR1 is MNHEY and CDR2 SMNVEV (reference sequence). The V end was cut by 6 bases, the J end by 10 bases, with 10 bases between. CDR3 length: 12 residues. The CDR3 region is CASRAEGSPLHF. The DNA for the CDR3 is TGTGCCAGCAGGGCTGAAGGATCACCCCTCCACTTT.

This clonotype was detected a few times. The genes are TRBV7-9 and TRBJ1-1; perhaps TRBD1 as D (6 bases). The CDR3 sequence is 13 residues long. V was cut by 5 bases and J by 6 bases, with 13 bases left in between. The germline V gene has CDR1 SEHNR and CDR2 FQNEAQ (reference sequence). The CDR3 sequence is CASSPQGSPEAFF. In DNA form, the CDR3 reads TGTGCCAGCAGCCCTCAGGGGAGTCCTGAAGCTTTCTTT.

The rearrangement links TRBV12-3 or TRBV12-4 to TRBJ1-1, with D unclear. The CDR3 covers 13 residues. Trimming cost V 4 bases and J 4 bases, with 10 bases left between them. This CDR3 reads CASSYGDRTEAFF. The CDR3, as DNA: TGTGCCAGCAGTTATGGGGATCGCACTGAAGCTTTCTTT.